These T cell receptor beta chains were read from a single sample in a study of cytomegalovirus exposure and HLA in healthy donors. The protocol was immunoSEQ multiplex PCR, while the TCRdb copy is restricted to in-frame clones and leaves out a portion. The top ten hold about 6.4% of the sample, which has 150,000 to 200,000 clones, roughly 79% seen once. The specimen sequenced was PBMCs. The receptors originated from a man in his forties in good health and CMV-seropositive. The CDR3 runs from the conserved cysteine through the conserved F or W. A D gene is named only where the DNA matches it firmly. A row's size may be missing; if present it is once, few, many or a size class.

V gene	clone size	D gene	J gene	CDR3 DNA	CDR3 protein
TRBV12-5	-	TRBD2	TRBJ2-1	TGTGCTAGTGGTTTAGGGGAGGGGTATTACCGGGAGCAGTTCTTC	CASGLGEGYYREQFF
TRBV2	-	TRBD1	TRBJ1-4	TGTGCCAGCAGGGACCTAGACAGGGGCGGAGAAAAACTGTTTTTT	CASRDLDRGGEKLFF
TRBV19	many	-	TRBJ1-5	TGTGCCAGTAGTATAGGAGGCGGGGGTGGTCAGCCCCAGCATTTT	CASSIGGGGGQPQHF
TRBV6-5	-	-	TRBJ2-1	TGTGCCAGCAGTTACAGACAGTCCCCTGAGCAGTTCTTC	CASSYRQSPEQFF
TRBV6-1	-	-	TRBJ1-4	TGTGCCAGCAGACTGGTCTTCGGTGATGAAAAACTGTTTTTT	CASRLVFGDEKLFF
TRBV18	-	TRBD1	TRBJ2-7	TGTGCCAGCTCACCGACAGGGGAATCCTACGAGCAGTACTTC	CASSPTGESYEQYF
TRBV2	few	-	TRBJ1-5	TGTGCCAGCAGTGAAGAAGGGGGAGGGCAGCCCCAGCATTTT	CASSEEGGGQPQHF
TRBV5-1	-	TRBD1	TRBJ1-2	TGCGCCAGCAGCTTGGGACAGGGGTCAGGGGGCTACACCTTC	CASSLGQGSGGYTF
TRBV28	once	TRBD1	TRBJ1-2	TGTGCCAGCAGTAGGCGGACAGGGCTTGGGTATGGCTACACCTTC	CASSRRTGLGYGYTF
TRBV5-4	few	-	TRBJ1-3	TGTGCCAGCAGCTTTGGAGGGGCGGCTGGAAACACCATATATTTT	CASSFGGAAGNTIYF
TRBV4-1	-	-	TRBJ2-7	TGCGCCAGCAGCCAGGGACTGCCCAGCTCCTACGAGCAGTACTTC	CASSQGLPSSYEQYF
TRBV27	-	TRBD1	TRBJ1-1	TGTGCCAGCAGTCGGGACAGGGGGAACACTGAAGCTTTCTTT	CASSRDRGNTEAFF
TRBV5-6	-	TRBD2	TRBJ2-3	TGTGCCAGCAGGCGTGACCTTAGCGGGAGTTGGGATACGCAGTATTTT	CASRRDLSGSWDTQYF
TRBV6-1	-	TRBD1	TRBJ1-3	TGTGCCAGCGAGGACAGGGGGGTTGGAAACACCATATATTTT	CASEDRGVGNTIYF
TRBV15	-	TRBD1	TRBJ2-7	TGTGCCACCAGCCTTAGGACCGGGACAGGGGTCGTCGAGCAGTACTTC	CATSLRTGTGVVEQYF
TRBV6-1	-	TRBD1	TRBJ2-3	TGTGCCAGCAGTGTTCAGGGGGTTAGCACAGATACGCAGTATTTT	CASSVQGVSTDTQYF
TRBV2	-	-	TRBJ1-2	TGTGCCAGCAGTGAAGGGGGGGACTATGGCTACACCTTC	CASSEGGDYGYTF
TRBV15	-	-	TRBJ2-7	TGTGCCACCAGCAGAGATCAGGGTGTCTACGAGCAGTACTTC	CATSRDQGVYEQYF
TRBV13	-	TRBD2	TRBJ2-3	TGTGCCAGCAGCCACGGACTAGCGGGAGATACGCAGTATTTT	CASSHGLAGDTQYF
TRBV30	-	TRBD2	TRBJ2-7	TGTGCCTGGAGTGTACTCCCCCAGCGTTCTAGCGGGAAAAGGACCTCCTACGAGCAGTACTTC	CAWSVLPQRSSGKRTSYEQYF
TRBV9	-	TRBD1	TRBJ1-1	TGTGCCAGCAGCCCCCGTCCGGACAGGGTCACTGAAGCTTTCTTT	CASSPRPDRVTEAFF
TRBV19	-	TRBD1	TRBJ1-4	TGTGCCAGTAGTGGGACAGGGCTGACTGAAAAACTGTTTTTT	CASSGTGLTEKLFF
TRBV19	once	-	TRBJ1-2	TGTGCCAGTAGTATAAATTTCGGGGTAACTGGCTACACCTTC	CASSINFGVTGYTF
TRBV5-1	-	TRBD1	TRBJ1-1	TGCGCCAGCAGCTATTCAGGGGGCACTGAAGCTTTCTTT	CASSYSGGTEAFF
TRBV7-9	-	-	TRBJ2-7	TGTGCCAGCAGCAAAGACAGAAGCTCCTACGAGCAGTACTTC	CASSKDRSSYEQYF
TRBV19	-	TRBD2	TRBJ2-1	TGTGCCAGTTCCCCGGAGGGACTAGCGGGACGGAATGAGCAGTTCTTC	CASSPEGLAGRNEQFF
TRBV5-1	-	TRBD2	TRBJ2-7	TGCGCCAGCAGCCTGTTAGCGGGATCGGCCTACGAGCAGTACTTC	CASSLLAGSAYEQYF
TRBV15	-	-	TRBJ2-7	TGTGCCACCAGCGGCCTAGGCGTGTCCTCCTACGAGCAGTACTTC	CATSGLGVSSYEQYF
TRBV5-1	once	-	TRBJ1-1	TGCGCCAGCAGCTTGGTCGGTTCGGGGTCGAACACTGAAGCTTTCTTT	CASSLVGSGSNTEAFF
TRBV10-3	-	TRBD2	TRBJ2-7	TGTGCCATCAGTGAGATACTAGCGGGGGGCTACGAGCAGTACTTC	CAISEILAGGYEQYF
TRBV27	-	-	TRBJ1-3	TGTGCCAGCAGTCCTGGACAGCATGGAAACACCATATATTTT	CASSPGQHGNTIYF
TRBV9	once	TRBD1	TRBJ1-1	TGTGCCAGCAGCACGCGACAGGGTGCGGGAGGTACTGAAGCTTTCTTT	CASSTRQGAGGTEAFF
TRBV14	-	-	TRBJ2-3	TGTGCCAGCAGCCTAAAATATGCGACAGATACGCAGTATTTT	CASSLKYATDTQYF
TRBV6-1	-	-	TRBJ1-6	TGTGCCAGCAGTGTTGACAGGAGATCTTCACCCCTCCACTTT	CASSVDRRSSPLHF
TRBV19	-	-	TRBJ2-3	TGTGCCAGTAGTTTGGGAGCTAGCACAGATACGCAGTATTTT	CASSLGASTDTQYF
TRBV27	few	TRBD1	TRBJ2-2	TGTGCCAGCAGTTTCGGCAGGGGGTGGGACACCGGGGAGCTGTTTTTT	CASSFGRGWDTGELFF
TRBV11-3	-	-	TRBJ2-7	TGTGCCAGCAGCTTAGACTACGAGCAGTACTTC	CASSLDYEQYF
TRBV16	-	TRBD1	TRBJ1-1	TGTGCCAGCAGCCGCAGACAGGGGCGCGGAGACACTGAAGCTTTCTTT	CASSRRQGRGDTEAFF
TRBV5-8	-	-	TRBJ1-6	TGTGCCAGCAGCTTGATGTGGGGGCAACCCCTCCACTTT	CASSLMWGQPLHF